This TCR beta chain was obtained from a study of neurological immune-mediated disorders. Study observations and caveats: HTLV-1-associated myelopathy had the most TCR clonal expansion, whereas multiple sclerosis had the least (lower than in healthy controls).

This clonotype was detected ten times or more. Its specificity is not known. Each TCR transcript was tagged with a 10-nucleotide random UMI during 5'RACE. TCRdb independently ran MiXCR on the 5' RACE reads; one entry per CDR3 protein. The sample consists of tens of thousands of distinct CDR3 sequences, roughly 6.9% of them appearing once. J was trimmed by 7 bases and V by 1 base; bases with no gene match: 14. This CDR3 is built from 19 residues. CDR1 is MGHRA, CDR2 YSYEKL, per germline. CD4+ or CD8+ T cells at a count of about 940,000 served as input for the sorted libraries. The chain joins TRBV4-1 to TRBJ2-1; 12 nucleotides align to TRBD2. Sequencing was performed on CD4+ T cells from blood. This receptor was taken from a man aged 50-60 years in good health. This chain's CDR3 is CASSQGKIRLAGADNEQFF. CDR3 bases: TGCGCCAGCAGCCAAGGCAAAATCCGACTAGCGGGAGCGGATAATGAGCAGTTCTTC.